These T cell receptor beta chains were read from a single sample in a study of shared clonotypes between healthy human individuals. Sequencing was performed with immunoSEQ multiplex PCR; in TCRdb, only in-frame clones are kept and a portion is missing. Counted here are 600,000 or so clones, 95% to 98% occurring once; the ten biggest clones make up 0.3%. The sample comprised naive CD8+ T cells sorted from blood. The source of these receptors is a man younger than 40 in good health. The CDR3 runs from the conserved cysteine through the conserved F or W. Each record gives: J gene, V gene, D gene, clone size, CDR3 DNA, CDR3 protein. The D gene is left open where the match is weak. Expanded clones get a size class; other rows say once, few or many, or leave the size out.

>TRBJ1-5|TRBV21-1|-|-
TGTGCCAGCAGCAAGAATGCATGGGGGGGACAGTACTGTCATAGCAATCAGCCCCAGCATTTT
CASSKNAWGGQYCHSNQPQHF
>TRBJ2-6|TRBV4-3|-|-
TGCGCCAGCAGCCCGGACAGCTCTGGGGCCAACGTCCTGACTTTC
CASSPDSSGANVLTF
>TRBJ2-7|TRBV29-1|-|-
TGCAGCGTTCAACCGGGAAGCTACGAGCAGTACTTC
CSVQPGSYEQYF
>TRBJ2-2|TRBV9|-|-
TGTGCCAGCAGTGTAATGTCCGGGGAGCTGTTTTTT
CASSVMSGELFF
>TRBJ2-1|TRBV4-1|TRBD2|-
TGCGCCAGCAGCCCGCGGACTAGCGGGAACAATGAGCAGTTCTTC
CASSPRTSGNNEQFF
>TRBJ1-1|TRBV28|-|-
TGTGCCAGCAGTTTAGCCCTATACACTACTGAAGCTTTCTTT
CASSLALYTTEAFF
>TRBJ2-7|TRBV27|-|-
TGTGCCAGCAGTTTAGCCAGGGATCTCTACGAGCAGTACTTC
CASSLARDLYEQYF
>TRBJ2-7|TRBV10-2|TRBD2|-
TGCGCCAGCAGTGAGTTGGGCGGCCCGGGACTAGCGGGAGGGGACTACGAGCAGTACTTC
CASSELGGPGLAGGDYEQYF
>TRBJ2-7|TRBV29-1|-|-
TGCAGCGTTATGGTTGGGTACGAGCAGTACTTC
CSVMVGYEQYF
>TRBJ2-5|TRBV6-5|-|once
TGTGCCAGCAGTATAGGGGAAGAGACCCAGTACTTC
CASSIGEETQYF
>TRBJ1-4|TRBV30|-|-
TGTGCCTGGAGTCTCCTGGCGGGCCGGGGCGAAAAACTGTTTTTT
CAWSLLAGRGEKLFF
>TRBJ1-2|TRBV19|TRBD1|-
TGTGCCAGTAGTATCCTGACAGGGTCTGGCTACACCTTC
CASSILTGSGYTF
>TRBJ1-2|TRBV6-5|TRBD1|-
TGTGCCAGCAGTAGTACAGGGGGCGATGGCTACACCTTC
CASSSTGGDGYTF
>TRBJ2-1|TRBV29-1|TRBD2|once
TGCAGCGTTGAAGATGTTACCTTACTAGCGGGATTTATAAATGAGCAGTTCTTC
CSVEDVTLLAGFINEQFF
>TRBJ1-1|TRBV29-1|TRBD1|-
TGCAGCGTTACTAGACAGGGGTGGGCTGAAGCTTTCTTT
CSVTRQGWAEAFF
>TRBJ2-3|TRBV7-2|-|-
TGTGCCAGCAGCTTATTCCTAGCAAACTCAGATACGCAGTATTTT
CASSLFLANSDTQYF
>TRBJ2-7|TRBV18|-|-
TGTGCCAGCTCACCACCGGATTCCTACGAGCAGTACTTC
CASSPPDSYEQYF
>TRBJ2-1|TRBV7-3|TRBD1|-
TGTGCCAGCAGCCAAACGGGACAGGGCGGTCTGGGGCAGTTCTTC
CASSQTGQGGLGQFF
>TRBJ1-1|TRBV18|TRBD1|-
TGTGCCAGCTCACCAGAGACAGGGGCCGCCACTAGTGAAGCTTTCTTT
CASSPETGAATSEAFF
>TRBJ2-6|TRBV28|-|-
TGTGCCAGCAGTTTCCGGGGCCACTCTGGGGCCAACGTCCTGACTTTC
CASSFRGHSGANVLTF
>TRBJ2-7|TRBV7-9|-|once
TGTGCCAGCAGCAGTTCCGGGACCCTCCCCACCTACGAGCAGTACTTC
CASSSSGTLPTYEQYF
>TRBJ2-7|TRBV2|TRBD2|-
TGTGCCAGCACACTTAGGGAGGGGAACATCCACGAGCAGTACTTC
CASTLREGNIHEQYF
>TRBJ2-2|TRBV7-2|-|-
TGTGCCAGCAGCTTAGTTAGGCTAGCCCTAATAACCGGGGAGCTGTTTTTT
CASSLVRLALITGELFF
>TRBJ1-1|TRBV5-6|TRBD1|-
TGTGCCAGCAGCCTCAGGGGGCCCACTGAAGCTTTCTTT
CASSLRGPTEAFF
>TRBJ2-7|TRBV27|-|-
TGTGCCAGCAGTTTGTTCGCTTCGTACGAGCAGTACTTC
CASSLFASYEQYF
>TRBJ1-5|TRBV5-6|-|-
TGTGCCAGCAGCCTCGGCGGGCGGCCCCAGCATTTT
CASSLGGRPQHF
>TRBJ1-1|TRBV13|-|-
TGTGCCAGCAGCTACCTTGTTGAGTACACTGAAGCTTTCTTT
CASSYLVEYTEAFF
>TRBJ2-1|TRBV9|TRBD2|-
TGTGCCAGCAGCGTCTGGCTAGCGGGAGTGGACGAGCAGTTCTTC
CASSVWLAGVDEQFF
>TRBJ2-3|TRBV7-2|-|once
TGTGCCAGCAGCTTAGCGCTGGCTGTCACAGATACGCAGTATTTT
CASSLALAVTDTQYF